Each of the 7 T cell receptor beta chains below was sequenced from the same sample in a study of cytomegalovirus exposure and HLA in healthy donors. This PCR relied on a set of 60 Vbeta primers and 13 Jbeta primers. TCRdb's copy holds only in-frame clones and misses some; the assay was immunoSEQ multiplex PCR. The repertoire holds 89,000 or so clones, roughly 77% seen once, with roughly 4.2% in the top ten. The sample was PBMCs. The receptors were gathered from a man between 60 and 75 years old in good health and CMV-seronegative.

This chain joins TRBV7-6 and TRBJ2-1, with D possibly TRBD2 on 5 matching bases. The germline V and J ends were trimmed by 1 base and 8 bases, with 9 bases remaining between them. The germline V gene has CDR1 SGHVS and CDR2 FNYEAQ. The CDR3 has 13 amino acids. CDR3 sequence (DNA): TGTGCCAGCAGCTTAGAGCCGGAGGATGAGCAGTTCTTC. Its translation is CASSLEPEDEQFF.

This clone has more than one count but fewer than ten. The chain couples TRBV10-3 to TRBJ1-3; 12 bases are shared with TRBD1. The germline V gene has CDR1 ENHRY and CDR2 SYGVKD. The CDR3 consists of 21 residues. Trimming took 4 bases from V and 2 from J; bases not matched to a gene: 18. CDR3 amino acids: CAISVFPSGQGAGVTGNTIYF. The CDR3 nucleotides read TGTGCCATCAGTGTCTTCCCTTCGGGACAGGGGGCAGGAGTAACTGGAAACACCATATATTTT.

The chain carries TRBV6-6 and TRBJ2-3; D perhaps matches TRBD2 (7 bases). Trimming cost V 3 bases and J 0 bases, with 13 bases left between them. The CDR3 runs to 16 residues. Germline-derived CDR1 and CDR2 are MNHNY and SVGAGI (reference sequence). The CDR3 region is CASSYGRGESTDTQYF. CDR3 DNA sequence: TGTGCCAGCAGTTATGGGAGGGGGGAGAGCACAGATACGCAGTATTTT.

The chain couples TRBV30 to TRBJ1-1; D is unresolved. The V gene's germline CDR1 is GTSNPN and CDR2 SVGIG (reference sequence). The V end lost 8 bases, the J end lost 5 bases, and 18 bases lay between the germline ends. CDR3 length equals 13 residues. CDR3 protein: CALEKESGTEAFF. CDR3 in DNA: TGTGCCCTCGAGAAGGAGTCCGGGACTGAAGCTTTCTTT.

V usage is TRBV9 and J usage is TRBJ1-2, with a possible D match to TRBD1 (5 bases). Per the germline V gene, CDR1 is SGDLS and CDR2 is YYNGEE. This CDR3 contains 16 residues. Between the trimmed V and J ends, which lost 4 bases and 1 base, there was a span of 17 bases. DNA of the CDR3: TGTGCCAGCAGCCCCCGGGGGAGGGGCGATAACTATGGCTACACCTTC. Amino acid sequence: CASSPRGRGDNYGYTF. Together with reference TRBV9 and TRBJ1-2, the CDR3 gives the full variable domain: DSGVTQTPKHLITATGQRVTLRCSPRSGDLSVYWYQQSLDQGLQFLIQYYNGEERAKGNILERFSAQQFPDLHSELNLSSLELGDSALYFCASSPRGRGDNYGYTFGSGTRLTVV.

This chain uses TRBV4-1 with TRBJ1-1; D is uncertain. Germline-derived CDR1 and CDR2 are MGHRA and YSYEKL. The CDR3 loop spans 14 amino acids. The V end was cut by 5 bases, the J end by 1 base, with 11 bases between. The CDR3 here is CASSVSLTNTEAFF. As DNA, the CDR3 is TGCGCCAGCAGCGTAAGCCTAACGAACACTGAAGCTTTCTTT.

A word on this clone: The junction departs from the called germline gene at one end, perhaps through a read error. The chain carries TRBV7-9 and TRBJ2-1, with D tentatively TRBD2 (6 bases). CDR3 length equals 16 residues. Germline lookup yields CDR1 SEHNR and CDR2 FQNEAQ (reference sequence). The CDR3 protein is CSSSFSGPLGNNEQFF. CDR3 bases: TGTTCCAGCAGCTTTAGCGGCCCCCTAGGGAACAATGAGCAGTTCTTC.